This T cell receptor (beta chain) was documented in a study of cytomegalovirus exposure and HLA in healthy donors. Study-wide findings and caveats: Rare sequences made up most TCRs, while some public TCRs were found in many donors.

Regarding donors, all were healthy bone marrow donors. Not recorded for this donor was the CMV serostatus. Notes on this clone: Its specificity is not known.

PCR used 60 Vbeta primers and 13 Jbeta primers. Only in-frame clones appear in the TCRdb table, and some are missing; sequencing was by immunoSEQ multiplex PCR. The data contain 110,000 or so clones, around two thirds of them singletons. The V gene's germline CDR1 is MDHEN and CDR2 SYDVKM. There are 15 residues in the CDR3. The germline V and J ends were trimmed by 3 bases and 0 bases, with 11 bases remaining between them. The source is a human donor in good health. The material sequenced was PBMCs. The gene calls are TRBV28 and TRBJ1-1; D is ambiguous. The CDR3 here is CASSLVQAMNTEAFF. Written as DNA, the CDR3 is TGTGCCAGCAGTTTGGTCCAGGCTATGAACACTGAAGCTTTCTTT.